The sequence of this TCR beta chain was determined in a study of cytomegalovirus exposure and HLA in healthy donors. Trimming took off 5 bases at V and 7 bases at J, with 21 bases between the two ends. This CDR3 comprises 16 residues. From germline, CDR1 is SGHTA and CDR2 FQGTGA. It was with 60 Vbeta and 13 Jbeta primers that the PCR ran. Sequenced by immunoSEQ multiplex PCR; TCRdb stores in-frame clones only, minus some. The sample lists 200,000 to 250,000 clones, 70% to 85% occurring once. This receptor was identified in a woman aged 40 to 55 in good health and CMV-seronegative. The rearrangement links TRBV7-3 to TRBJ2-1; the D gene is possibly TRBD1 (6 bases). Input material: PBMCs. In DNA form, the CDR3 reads TGTGCCAGCAGCCAACGAGGGGGAACAGGGTGGAATGAGCAGTTCTTC. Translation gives CASSQRGGTGWNEQFF. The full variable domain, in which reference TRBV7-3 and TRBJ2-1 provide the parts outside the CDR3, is GAGVSQTPSNKVTEKGKYVELRCDPISGHTALYWYRQSLGQGPEFLIYFQGTGAADDSGLPNDRFFAVRPEGSVSTLKIQRTERGDSAVYLCASSQRGGTGWNEQFFGPGTRLTVL.